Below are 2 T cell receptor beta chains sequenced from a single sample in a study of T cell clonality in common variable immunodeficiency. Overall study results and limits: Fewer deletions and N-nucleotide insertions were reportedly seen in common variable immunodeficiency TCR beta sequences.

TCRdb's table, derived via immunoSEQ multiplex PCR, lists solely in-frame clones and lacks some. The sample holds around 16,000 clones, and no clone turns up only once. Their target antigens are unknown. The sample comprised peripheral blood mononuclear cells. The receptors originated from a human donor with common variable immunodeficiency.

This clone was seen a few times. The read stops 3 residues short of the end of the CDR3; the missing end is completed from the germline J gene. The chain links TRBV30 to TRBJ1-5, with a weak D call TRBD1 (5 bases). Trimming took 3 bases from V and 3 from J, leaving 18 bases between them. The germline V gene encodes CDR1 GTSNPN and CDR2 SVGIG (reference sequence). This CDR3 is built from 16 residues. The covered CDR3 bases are TGTGCCTGGAGCCCAAGAGTAACAGGAGCCAATCAGCCC. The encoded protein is CAWSPRVTGANQP. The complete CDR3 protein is CAWSPRVTGANQPQHF. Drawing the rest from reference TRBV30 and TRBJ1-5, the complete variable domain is SQTIHQWPATLVQPVGSPLSLECTVEGTSNPNLYWYRQAAGRGLQLLFYSVGIGQISSEVPQNLSASRPQDRQFILSSKKLLLSDSGFYLCAWSPRVTGANQPQHFGDGTRLSIL.

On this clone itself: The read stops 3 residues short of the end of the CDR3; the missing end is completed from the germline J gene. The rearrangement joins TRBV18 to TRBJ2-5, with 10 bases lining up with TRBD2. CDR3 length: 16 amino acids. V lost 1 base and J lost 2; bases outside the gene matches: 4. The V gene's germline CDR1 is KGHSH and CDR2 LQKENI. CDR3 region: CASSPQASGGQETQYF. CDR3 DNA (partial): TGTGCCAGCTCACCACAAGCTAGCGGGGGTCAAGAGACC.